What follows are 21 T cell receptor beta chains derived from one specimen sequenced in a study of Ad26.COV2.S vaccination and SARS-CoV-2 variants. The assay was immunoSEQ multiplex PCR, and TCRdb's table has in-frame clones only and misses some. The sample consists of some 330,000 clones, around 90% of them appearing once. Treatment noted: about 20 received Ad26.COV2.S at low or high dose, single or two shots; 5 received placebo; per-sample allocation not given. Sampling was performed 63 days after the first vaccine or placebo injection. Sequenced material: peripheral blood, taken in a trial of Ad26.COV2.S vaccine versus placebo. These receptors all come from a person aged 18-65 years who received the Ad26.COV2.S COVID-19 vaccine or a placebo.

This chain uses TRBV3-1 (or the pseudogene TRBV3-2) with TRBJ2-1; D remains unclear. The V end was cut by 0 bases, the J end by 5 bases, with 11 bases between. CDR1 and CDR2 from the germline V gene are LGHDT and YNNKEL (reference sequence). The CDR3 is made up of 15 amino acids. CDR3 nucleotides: TGTGCCAGCAGCCAAGATATCCTAATGGACAATGAGCAGTTCTTC. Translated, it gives CASSQDILMDNEQFF.

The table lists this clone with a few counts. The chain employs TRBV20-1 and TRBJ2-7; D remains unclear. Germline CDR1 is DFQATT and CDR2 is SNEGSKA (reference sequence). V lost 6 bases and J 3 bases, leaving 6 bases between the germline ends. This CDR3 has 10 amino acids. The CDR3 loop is CSARDYEQYF. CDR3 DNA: TGCAGTGCCCGAGACTACGAGCAGTACTTC.

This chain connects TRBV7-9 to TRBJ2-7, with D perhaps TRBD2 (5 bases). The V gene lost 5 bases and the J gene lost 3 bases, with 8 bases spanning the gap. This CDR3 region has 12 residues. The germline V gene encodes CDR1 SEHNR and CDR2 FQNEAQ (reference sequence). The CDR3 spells CASSAAGYEQYF. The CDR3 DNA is TGTGCCAGCAGCGCCGCGGGCTACGAGCAGTACTTC.

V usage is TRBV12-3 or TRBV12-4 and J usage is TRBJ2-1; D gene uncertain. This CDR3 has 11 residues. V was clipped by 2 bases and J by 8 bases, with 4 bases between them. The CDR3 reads CASSLRDEQFF. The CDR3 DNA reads TGTGCCAGCAGTTTACGGGATGAGCAGTTCTTC.

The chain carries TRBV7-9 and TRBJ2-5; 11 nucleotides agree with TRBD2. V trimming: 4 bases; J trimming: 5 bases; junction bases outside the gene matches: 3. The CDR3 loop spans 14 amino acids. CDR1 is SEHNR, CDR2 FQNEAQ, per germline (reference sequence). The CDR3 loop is CASSSSSGGETQYF. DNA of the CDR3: TGTGCCAGCAGCTCCTCTAGCGGGGGGGAGACCCAGTACTTC.

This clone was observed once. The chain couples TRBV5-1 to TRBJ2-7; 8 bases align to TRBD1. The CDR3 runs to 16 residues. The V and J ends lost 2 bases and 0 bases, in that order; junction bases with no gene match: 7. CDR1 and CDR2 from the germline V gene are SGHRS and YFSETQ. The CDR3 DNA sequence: TGCGCCAGCAGCTTAACTCAGGGGGCCAGCTCCTACGAGCAGTACTTC. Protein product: CASSLTQGASSYEQYF.

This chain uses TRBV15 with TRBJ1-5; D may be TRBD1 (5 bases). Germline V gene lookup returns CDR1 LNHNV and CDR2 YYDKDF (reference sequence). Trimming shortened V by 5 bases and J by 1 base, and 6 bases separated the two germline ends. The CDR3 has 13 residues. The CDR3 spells CATSGGSNQPQHF. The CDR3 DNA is TGTGCCACCAGCGGGGGGAGCAATCAGCCCCAGCATTTT. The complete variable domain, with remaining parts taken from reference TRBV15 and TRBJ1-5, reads DAMVIQNPRYQVTQFGKPVTLSCSQTLNHNVMYWYQQKSSQAPKLLFHYYDKDFNNEADTPDNFQSRRPNTSFCFLDIRSPGLGDTAMYLCATSGGSNQPQHFGDGTRLSIL.

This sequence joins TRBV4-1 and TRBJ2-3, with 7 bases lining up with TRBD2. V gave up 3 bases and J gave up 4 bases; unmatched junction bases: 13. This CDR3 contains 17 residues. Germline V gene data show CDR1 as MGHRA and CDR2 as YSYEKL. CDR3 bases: TGCGCCAGCAGCCAGAGGGGTAGCGGGTTTCGCGCAGATACGCAGTATTTT. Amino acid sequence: CASSQRGSGFRADTQYF.

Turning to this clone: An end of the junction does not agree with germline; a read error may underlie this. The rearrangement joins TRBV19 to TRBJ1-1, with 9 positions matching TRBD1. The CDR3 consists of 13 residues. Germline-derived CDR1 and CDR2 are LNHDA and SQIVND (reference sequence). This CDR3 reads CASSIDLRDRALF. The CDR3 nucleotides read TGTGCCAGTAGTATAGATCTGAGGGACAGGGCGCTCTTT.

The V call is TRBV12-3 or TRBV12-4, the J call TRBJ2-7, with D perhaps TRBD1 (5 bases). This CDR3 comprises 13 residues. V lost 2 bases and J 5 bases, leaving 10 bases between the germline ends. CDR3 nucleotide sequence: TGTGCCAGCAGTTTAAGCCAGGGAAACGAGCAGTACTTC. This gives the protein CASSLSQGNEQYF.

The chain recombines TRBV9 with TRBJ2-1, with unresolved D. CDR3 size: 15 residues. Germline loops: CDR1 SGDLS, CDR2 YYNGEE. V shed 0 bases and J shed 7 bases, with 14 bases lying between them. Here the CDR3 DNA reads TGTGCCAGCAGCGTAGACTTTCCGGTTTCAAATGAGCAGTTCTTC. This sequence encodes CASSVDFPVSNEQFF. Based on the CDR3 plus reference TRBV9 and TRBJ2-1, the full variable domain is DSGVTQTPKHLITATGQRVTLRCSPRSGDLSVYWYQQSLDQGLQFLIQYYNGEERAKGNILERFSAQQFPDLHSELNLSSLELGDSALYFCASSVDFPVSNEQFFGPGTRLTVL.

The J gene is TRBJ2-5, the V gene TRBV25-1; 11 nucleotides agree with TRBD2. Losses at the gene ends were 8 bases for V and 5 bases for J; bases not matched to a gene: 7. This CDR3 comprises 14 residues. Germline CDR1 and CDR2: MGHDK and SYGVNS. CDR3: CASCLAGGPETQYF. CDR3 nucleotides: TGTGCCAGCTGTTTAGCGGGAGGGCCGGAGACCCAGTACTTC.

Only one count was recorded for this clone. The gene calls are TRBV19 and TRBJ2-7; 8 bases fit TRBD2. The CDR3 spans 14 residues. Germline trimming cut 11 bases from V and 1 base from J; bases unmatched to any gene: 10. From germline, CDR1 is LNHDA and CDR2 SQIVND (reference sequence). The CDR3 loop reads CACLAGLSSYEQYV. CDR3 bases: TGTGCCTGCTTAGCGGGACTCTCTTCCTACGAGCAGTACGTC.

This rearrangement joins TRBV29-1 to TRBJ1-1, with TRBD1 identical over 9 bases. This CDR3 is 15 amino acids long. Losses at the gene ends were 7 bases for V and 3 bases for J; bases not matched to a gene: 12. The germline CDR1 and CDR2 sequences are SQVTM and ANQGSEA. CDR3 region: CSGWAGTGTDTEAFF. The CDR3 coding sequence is TGCAGCGGCTGGGCCGGGACAGGGACCGACACTGAAGCTTTCTTT.

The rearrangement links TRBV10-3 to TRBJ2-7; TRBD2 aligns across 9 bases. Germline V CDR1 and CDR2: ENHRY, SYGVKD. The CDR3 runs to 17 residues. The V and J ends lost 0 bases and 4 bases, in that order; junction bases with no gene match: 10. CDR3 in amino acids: CAISESKGGGVLYEQYF. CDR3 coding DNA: TGTGCCATCAGTGAGTCGAAGGGCGGGGGGGTTCTGTACGAGCAGTACTTC.

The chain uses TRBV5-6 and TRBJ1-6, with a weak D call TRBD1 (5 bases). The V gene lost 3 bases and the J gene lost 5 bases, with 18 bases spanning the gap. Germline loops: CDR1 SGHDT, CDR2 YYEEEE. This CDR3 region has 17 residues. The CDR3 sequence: CASSWGRGSGNNSPLHF. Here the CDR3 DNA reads TGTGCCAGCAGCTGGGGCAGAGGATCGGGAAATAATTCACCCCTCCACTTT.

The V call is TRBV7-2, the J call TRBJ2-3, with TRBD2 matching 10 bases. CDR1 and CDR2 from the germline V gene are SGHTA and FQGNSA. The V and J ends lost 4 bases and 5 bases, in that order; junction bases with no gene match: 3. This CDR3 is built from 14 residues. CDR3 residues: CASSSSGRVDTQYF. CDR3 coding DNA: TGTGCCAGCAGCTCTAGCGGGAGAGTAGATACGCAGTATTTT.

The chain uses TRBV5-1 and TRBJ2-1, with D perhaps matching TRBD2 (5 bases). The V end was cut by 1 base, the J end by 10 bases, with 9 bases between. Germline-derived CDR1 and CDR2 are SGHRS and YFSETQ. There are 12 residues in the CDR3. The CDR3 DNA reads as TGCGCCAGCAGCTTGACGGGGTGGGAGCAGTTCTTC. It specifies CASSLTGWEQFF.

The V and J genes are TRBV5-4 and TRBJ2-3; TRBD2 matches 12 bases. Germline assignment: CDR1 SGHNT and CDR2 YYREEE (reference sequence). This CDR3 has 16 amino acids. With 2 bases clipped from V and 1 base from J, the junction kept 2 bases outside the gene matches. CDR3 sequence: CASSFWTSGGTDTQYF. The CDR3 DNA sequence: TGTGCCAGCAGCTTTTGGACTAGCGGGGGCACAGATACGCAGTATTTT.

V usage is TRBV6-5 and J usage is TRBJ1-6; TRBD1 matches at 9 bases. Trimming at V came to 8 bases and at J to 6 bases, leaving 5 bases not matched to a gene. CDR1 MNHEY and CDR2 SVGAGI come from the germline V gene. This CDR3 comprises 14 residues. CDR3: CASAGTGLNSPLHF. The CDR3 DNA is TGTGCCAGCGCAGGGACAGGGCTTAATTCACCCCTCCACTTT.

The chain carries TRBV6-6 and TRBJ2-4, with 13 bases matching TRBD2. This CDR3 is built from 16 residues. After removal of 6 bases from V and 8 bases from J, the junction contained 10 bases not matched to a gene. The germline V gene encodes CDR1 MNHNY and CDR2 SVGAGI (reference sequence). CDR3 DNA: TGTGCCAGCAGCCTCACACTAGCGGGAGGGCCGTACATTCAGTACTTC. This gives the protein CASSLTLAGGPYIQYF.